This T cell receptor beta chain appears in the sequencing data of a study of tumor-infiltrating lymphocytes in oesophageal squamous cell carcinoma. TCRdb fed the PCR reads into MiXCR, producing one record per CDR3 protein. The sample holds 20,000 or so distinct CDR3 sequences, 40% to 50% seen once. This CDR3 spans 14 amino acids. The V gene's germline CDR1 is SGHAT and CDR2 FQNNGV. The sequence derives from a male donor with esophageal squamous cell carcinoma. The chain joins TRBV11-2 to TRBJ2-3, with 8 positions matching TRBD1. The end of the DNA is better explained by TRBJ2-5, so the J call may be wrong. Source material: esophageal tumor tissue. The CDR3 DNA reads TGTGCCAGCAGTTGGGGACAGGTGGAAGAGACCCAGTACTTC. Translation gives CASSWGQVEETQYF.